The 20 T cell receptor beta chains given below trace back to one sample, sequenced in a study of molecular identifiers for immune sequencing clone quantification. Each CDR3 protein gets one entry after TCRdb re-called the PCR reads with MiXCR. The top ten hold around 0.78% of the sample, which has roughly 630,000 distinct CDR3 sequences, around 25% seen once. Material: naive CD8+ T cells from blood, with Jurkat cell RNA spiked in. Indicated subset: FACS-sorted CD8+CD4-CCR7+CD45RA+ naive T cells. These receptors came from a human donor in good health. Some libraries in this study had Jurkat cell RNA spiked in.

Many counts were recorded for this clonotype. The chain couples TRBV6-5 to TRBJ2-7; tentatively, D is TRBD2 (5 bases). The V and J ends lost 2 bases and 3 bases respectively, with 8 bases between them. This CDR3 comprises 13 residues. Germline lookup yields CDR1 MNHEY and CDR2 SVGAGI. In DNA form, the CDR3 reads TGTGCCAGCAGTTACGGGGAGCACTACGAGCAGTACTTC. The encoded protein is CASSYGEHYEQYF.

Ten or more counts support this clonotype. CDR3 sequence reads: CASRQDVAEVYTF. DNA for the CDR3: TGTGCCAGTAGACAGGACGTAGCAGAAGTCTACACCTTC. The chain combines TRBV7-9 with TRBJ1-2; possible D gene TRBD1, 6 bases. Per the germline V gene, CDR1 is SEHNR and CDR2 is FQNEAQ (reference sequence). The CDR3 totals 13 residues. V lost 9 bases to trimming and J lost 10 bases, with 21 bases between them.

About this clonotype: One end of the junction varies from germline; a read error may be responsible. V usage is TRBV7-8 and J usage is TRBJ1-1, with unresolved D. Germline CDR1 and CDR2: SGHVS and FQNEAQ. The CDR3 length is 12 residues. The DNA of the CDR3 is TGTGCAGCTGAGCGAGGACCCCTCTCAGCTTCCTTT. Translated: CAAERGPLSASF.

With respect to this clonotype: A much larger clone lies one base from this, so it may be a read error. This chain joins TRBV30 and TRBJ1-2; 9 bases are a match to TRBD1. The length of the CDR3 is 12 residues. V lost 5 bases and J lost 8; bases outside the gene matches: 6. The V gene's germline CDR1 is GTSNPN and CDR2 SVGIG (reference sequence). The CDR3 DNA is TGTGCCTGGGTACAGGGGGCGCGGGGCTACACCTTC. It yields the protein CAWVQGARGYTF. The full variable domain, rest sourced from reference TRBV30 and TRBJ1-2, is SQTIHQWPATLVQPVGSPLSLECTVEGTSNPNLYWYRQAAGRGLQLLFYSVGIGQISSEVPQNLSASRPQDRQFILSSKKLLLSDSGFYLCAWVQGARGYTFGSGTRLTVV.

As regards this clonotype: A much bigger clone sits one base away, suggesting this may be a read error. The chain employs TRBV20-1 and TRBJ2-3; TRBD1 is a possible D gene (6 bases). Germline V gene data show CDR1 as DFQATT and CDR2 as SNEGSKA (reference sequence). This CDR3 region has 16 residues. V was pared by 3 bases and J by 2 bases, with 18 bases between. The CDR3 nucleotides read TGCAGTGCTAGGGATCCGACAGGACCTTCCACAGATACGCAGTATTTT. Translation gives CSARDPTGPSTDTQYF.

The chain joins TRBV6-5 to TRBJ1-4, with D tentatively TRBD1 (5 bases). Per germline, CDR1 MNHEY and CDR2 SVGAGI. Trimming removed 5 bases from V and 6 bases from J, with 13 bases in between. The CDR3 consists of 14 residues. The CDR3 loop reads CASSRGGGDEKLFF. In DNA, the CDR3 is TGTGCCAGCAGTAGGGGCGGGGGGGATGAAAAACTGTTTTTT.

With respect to this clonotype: This could be a read error, since a much larger clone is one nucleotide away. The chain's CDR3 is CASSKARSSGANALTF. The CDR3 nucleotides are TGTGCCAGCAGCAAAGCCCGGAGCTCTGGGGCCAACGCCCTGACTTTC. The chain recombines TRBV21-1 with TRBJ2-6. TRBV21-1 is flagged as a pseudogene. The length of the CDR3 is 16 residues.

This clonotype came up a few times. The V and J genes are TRBV18 and TRBJ2-7, with 10 bases fitting TRBD2. The CDR3 contains 15 residues. Trimming took 1 base from V and 9 from J; bases not matched to a gene: 9. Germline CDR1 reads KGHSH; CDR2 reads LQKENI. CDR3 residues: CASSPLPSGRSGQYF. CDR3 bases: TGTGCCAGCTCACCACTACCTAGCGGGAGAAGCGGGCAGTACTTC. The full variable domain, completed using reference TRBV18 and TRBJ2-7, is NAGVMQNPRHLVRRRGQEARLRCSPMKGHSHVYWYRQLPEEGLKFMVYLQKENIIDESGMPKERFSAEFPKEGPSILRIQQVVRGDSAAYFCASSPLPSGRSGQYFGPGTRLTVT.

This clonotype was found a few times. The J gene is TRBJ2-2, the V gene TRBV7-8; TRBD2 agrees at 14 bases. Germline V lookup: CDR1 SGHVS, CDR2 FQNEAQ. The CDR3 is 20 residues long. With V trimmed by 5 bases and J by 6 bases, 17 bases remained unmatched. The CDR3 region is CASSPYRTSGGSVIAGELFF. Here the CDR3 DNA reads TGTGCCAGCAGCCCATACCGGACTAGCGGGGGGTCTGTCATCGCCGGGGAGCTGTTTTTT.

With regard to this clonotype: This may be a read error, as it is one base from a much larger clone. V and J are TRBV19 and TRBJ2-5; 13 bases map to TRBD2. With V trimmed by 10 bases and J by 0 bases, 14 bases remained unmatched. This CDR3 spans 18 amino acids. The germline CDR1 and CDR2 sequences are LNHDA and SQIVND (reference sequence). This CDR3 is CAISPGTSGVTYQETQYF. DNA for the CDR3: TGTGCCATCTCGCCCGGGACTAGCGGGGTGACGTACCAAGAGACCCAGTACTTC.

This clonotype came up a few times. A much larger clonotype is one base distant, so this may be a read error. This chain links TRBV6-5 with TRBJ1-5; D is perhaps TRBD1 (6 bases). Germline loops: CDR1 MNHEY, CDR2 SVGAGI. The CDR3 is made up of 14 amino acids. Trimming took 10 bases from V and 4 from J, leaving 17 bases between them. CDR3 residues: CATRTTGPNQPQHF. CDR3 bases: TGTGCCACCAGAACGACAGGCCCAAATCAGCCCCAGCATTTT.

This clonotype was observed a handful of times. The chain employs TRBV7-2 and TRBJ2-5, with D uncertain. V shed 5 bases and J shed 1 base, with 20 bases lying between them. The CDR3 runs to 17 residues. The germline CDR1 and CDR2 sequences are SGHTA and FQGNSA. CDR3 DNA: TGTGCCAGCAGCCCCCCATTCAGCGTTGGAACCCAAGAGACCCAGTACTTC. As protein: CASSPPFSVGTQETQYF.

This clonotype was recorded many times. V and J are TRBV28 and TRBJ1-5; the D is unclear. The V and J ends lost 3 bases and 0 bases respectively, with 9 bases between them. Per germline, CDR1 MDHEN and CDR2 SYDVKM. The CDR3 length is 15 residues. As DNA, the CDR3 is TGTGCCAGCAGTTTTGGTCAGGATAGCAATCAGCCCCAGCATTTT. Amino acids: CASSFGQDSNQPQHF.

In its sample, this clonotype was seen many times. The chain combines TRBV9 with TRBJ2-2; TRBD1 is a possible D gene (5 bases). Trimming left V 1 base short and J 6 bases short, with 13 bases between. The CDR3 is 15 amino acids. The germline V gene encodes CDR1 SGDLS and CDR2 YYNGEE. CDR3 nucleotide sequence: TGTGCCAGCAGCGTACAGGGCGAGGTCGCCGGGGAGCTGTTTTTT. Translated: CASSVQGEVAGELFF.

Note on this clonotype: This may come from a read error, since a much larger clone is one base off. The genes are TRBV19 and TRBJ1-5; D might be TRBD1 (6 bases). The ends were cut back, 6 bases at V and 2 bases at J, with 17 bases in the middle. This CDR3 has 16 residues. The germline V gene encodes CDR1 LNHDA and CDR2 SQIVND (reference sequence). The CDR3 spells CASSRGGVPGNQPQHF. CDR3 DNA sequence: TGTGCCAGTAGCCGCGGGGGCGTCCCTGGCAATCAGCCCCAGCATTTT.

This clonotype was counted at least ten times. This sequence joins TRBV28 and TRBJ2-2; D is undetermined. Germline V gene sequence: CDR1 MDHEN, CDR2 SYDVKM. This CDR3 spans 13 amino acids. The ends were cut back, 4 bases at V and 5 bases at J, with 8 bases in the middle. CDR3 loop: CASSSDSTGELFF. The CDR3 DNA sequence: TGTGCCAGCAGTTCAGATAGTACCGGGGAGCTGTTTTTT.

Concerning this clonotype: A much larger clone is a single base away; this may be a read error. The V call is TRBV29-1, the J call TRBJ1-5; D is unclear. The CDR3 is 11 amino acids. The germline gives CDR1 SQVTM, CDR2 ANQGSEA. The CDR3 DNA is TGCGCCCATGAGAGGGATCAGCCCCAGCATTTT. Translation: CAHERDQPQHF.

This clonotype was counted a few times. A read error is possible here, since a much larger clone lies one base away. The chain employs TRBV5-5 and TRBJ1-1, with 8 bases that match TRBD1. In germline, CDR1 is SGHKS, CDR2 YYEKEE (reference sequence). The J segment lost 10 bases and the V segment lost 4 bases, leaving 12 bases of the junction unmatched. The CDR3 is made up of 14 amino acids. CDR3 sequence: CASSVRDRSFVAFF. Here the CDR3 DNA reads TGTGCCAGCAGCGTGCGGGACAGGAGTTTTGTAGCTTTCTTT.

Many counts were recorded for this clonotype. The chain carries TRBV2 and TRBJ2-3; perhaps TRBD2 as D (7 bases). The V gene lost 9 bases and the J gene lost 2 bases, with 15 bases spanning the gap. CDR1 is SNHLY, CDR2 FYNNEI, per germline. The CDR3 runs to 14 residues. The CDR3 nucleotides are TGTGCCAGTCGGGGGGCCGACTCCACAGATACGCAGTATTTT. It is translated as CASRGADSTDTQYF.

This clonotype was seen repeatedly, ten times or more. This chain links TRBV13 with TRBJ1-4; D unclear. There are 15 residues in the CDR3. Germline CDR1 is PRHDT and CDR2 is FYEKMQ (reference sequence). V was trimmed by 2 bases and J by 1 base, leaving 8 bases between them. CDR3 in amino acids: CASSLRQVTNEKLFF. The CDR3 DNA reads as TGTGCCAGCAGCTTACGACAAGTAACTAATGAAAAACTGTTTTTT.